These 26 T cell receptor beta chains were all obtained from the same sample, sequenced in a study of cytotoxic CD8 clonotypes in ibrutinib-treated CLL. This table comes from immunoSEQ multiplex PCR, and its TCRdb copy is limited to in-frame clones, with some not included. The sample has more than 70,000 clones; about 76% are singletons. The specimen was PBMCs, collected after 12 months of ibrutinib treatment. Receptor source: a human donor with chronic lymphocytic leukemia.

This rearrangement joins TRBV5-1 to TRBJ2-7; D remains unclear. The CDR3 is 14 residues long. Trimming shortened V by 0 bases and J by 7 bases, and 14 bases separated the two germline ends. CDR1 SGHRS and CDR2 YFSETQ come from the germline V gene. CDR3 in DNA: TGCGCCAGCAGCTTGGGCCAGCCGCTTCGGGAGCAGTACTTC. This translates into CASSLGQPLREQYF.

The genes are TRBV7-2 and TRBJ1-2; D is possibly TRBD1 (5 bases). CDR3 length equals 13 residues. Germline CDR1 is SGHTA and CDR2 is FQGNSA. Deletions cut 4 bases from V and 2 bases from J, with 8 bases between. Here the CDR3 reads CASSWGGNYGYTF. For the CDR3, the DNA is TGTGCCAGCAGCTGGGGCGGGAACTATGGCTACACCTTC.

The sample holds a few counts of this clone. This rearrangement joins TRBV7-2 to TRBJ1-4, with 10 positions matching TRBD1. Germline CDR1 and CDR2: SGHTA and FQGNSA. The CDR3 loop spans 13 amino acids. Trimming took 5 bases from V and 8 from J; bases not matched to a gene: 2. As DNA, the CDR3 is TGTGCCAGCAGCGGACAGGGGGGAGAAAAACTGTTTTTT. It is translated as CASSGQGGEKLFF.

The chain couples TRBV4-3 to TRBJ2-7; no firm D call. Germline CDR1 reads LGHNA; CDR2 reads YSLEER. V was clipped by 0 bases and J by 6 bases, with 9 bases between them. The CDR3 consists of 13 residues. The CDR3 protein is CASSQDISREQYF. CDR3 DNA: TGCGCCAGCAGCCAAGATATCTCCCGCGAGCAGTACTTC.

This clone was counted a single time. The V call is TRBV25-1, the J call TRBJ2-1; possible D gene TRBD2, 6 bases. CDR1 and CDR2 (germline): MGHDK, SYGVNS. The CDR3 extends over 12 amino acids. V lost 8 bases, J lost 3 bases, and 8 bases lay in between. The CDR3 reads CASQGGYNEQFF. In DNA, the CDR3 is TGTGCCAGCCAGGGAGGCTACAATGAGCAGTTCTTC.

This CDR3 is CASSAGTSGNEQFF. The CDR3 bases are TGTGCCAGCAGTGCCGGGACTAGCGGAAATGAGCAGTTCTTC. The V call is TRBV6-6, the J call TRBJ2-1; 11 bases fit TRBD2. V lost 5 bases to trimming and J lost 7 bases; unmatched junction nucleotides: 4. CDR1 is MNHNY, CDR2 SVGAGI, per germline (reference sequence). CDR3 length equals 14 residues.

In its sample, this clone was seen a few times. V is TRBV4-2 and J is TRBJ2-3; D perhaps matches TRBD1 (5 bases). The germline gives CDR1 LGHNA, CDR2 YNFKEQ. The CDR3 covers 17 residues. V was trimmed by 0 bases and J by 0 bases, leaving 13 bases between them. The CDR3 is CASSQEVGRYSTDTQYF. CDR3 DNA: TGTGCCAGCAGCCAAGAGGTGGGGCGATACAGCACAGATACGCAGTATTTT.

This clone was seen a handful of times. V gene TRBV28 combines with J gene TRBJ2-7; the D gene is possibly TRBD1 (6 bases). CDR3 size: 16 residues. In germline, CDR1 is MDHEN, CDR2 SYDVKM. V was cut by 4 bases and J by 4 bases, with 20 bases left in between. The DNA for the CDR3 is TGTGCCAGCAGTTCCCCAGGACAGACCCACCCATACGAGCAGTACTTC. Translated, it gives CASSSPGQTHPYEQYF.

There are a few counts of this clone. The chain joins TRBV2 to TRBJ2-5; 10 positions match TRBD1. From germline, CDR1 is SNHLY and CDR2 FYNNEI. The CDR3 is 15 residues long. V trimming: 6 bases; J trimming: 6 bases; junction bases outside the gene matches: 10. CDR3 sequence reads: CASRTTGGPAQTQYF. CDR3 DNA sequence: TGTGCCAGCAGGACGACAGGGGGCCCAGCTCAGACCCAGTACTTC.

This clone was recorded once. The chain uses TRBV6-5 and TRBJ2-7; a possible D gene is TRBD1 (6 bases). CDR1 MNHEY and CDR2 SVGAGI come from the germline V gene. The CDR3 has 14 amino acids. V dropped 6 bases and J dropped 4 bases, with 16 bases sitting between them. CDR3 DNA sequence: TGTGCCAGCAGCTCGGGACAATTTGGGTACGAGCAGTACTTC. This translates into CASSSGQFGYEQYF.

The rearrangement joins TRBV7-3 to TRBJ2-3; 7 nucleotides align to TRBD1. V lost 2 bases and J lost 3; bases outside the gene matches: 5. Germline CDR1 SGHTA, CDR2 FQGTGA. The CDR3 has 15 amino acids. Here the CDR3 reads CASSLLTGETDTQYF. The CDR3 DNA reads TGTGCCAGCAGCTTACTAACAGGGGAGACAGATACGCAGTATTTT. Combining the CDR3 with reference TRBV7-3 and TRBJ2-3 gives the whole variable domain GAGVSQTPSNKVTEKGKYVELRCDPISGHTALYWYRQSLGQGPEFLIYFQGTGAADDSGLPNDRFFAVRPEGSVSTLKIQRTERGDSAVYLCASSLLTGETDTQYFGPGTRLTVL.

The rearrangement links TRBV6-6 to TRBJ2-7; the match to TRBD2 covers 7 bases. The germline gives CDR1 MNHNY, CDR2 SVGAGI (reference sequence). The V segment lost 7 bases and the J segment 2 bases; nucleotides outside the gene matches: 11. The CDR3 covers 15 residues. CDR3 DNA: TGTGCCAGCAAGGTCCCCGGGGGGTTGGCCTACGAGCAGTACTTC. Amino acid sequence: CASKVPGGLAYEQYF.

The chain recombines TRBV7-3 with TRBJ2-5; the D is unclear. V was pared by 3 bases and J by 3 bases, with 8 bases between. This CDR3 region has 13 residues. Germline V lookup: CDR1 SGHTA, CDR2 FQGTGA. The CDR3 loop is CASSFGPKETQYF. The CDR3 region has the DNA TGTGCCAGCAGCTTCGGACCTAAAGAGACCCAGTACTTC.

This clone occurred many times. V usage is TRBV28 and J usage is TRBJ2-7, with D perhaps given as TRBD1 or TRBD2 (6 bases each). V was shortened by 6 bases and J by 7 bases, with 22 bases between the two germline ends. Germline CDR1 is MDHEN and CDR2 is SYDVKM. The CDR3 loop spans 15 amino acids. The CDR3 spells CASRTRGTLGGEQYF. CDR3 coding DNA: TGTGCCAGCAGAACCCGCGGGACACTTGGGGGGGAGCAGTACTTC.

This chain connects TRBV2 to TRBJ2-2; tentative D call: TRBD1 (5 bases). V was trimmed by 2 bases and J by 4 bases, leaving 11 bases between them. There are 15 residues in the CDR3. The V gene's germline CDR1 is SNHLY and CDR2 FYNNEI. The CDR3 reads CASSERQGGTGELFF. CDR3 DNA sequence: TGTGCCAGCAGTGAACGGCAGGGCGGCACCGGGGAGCTGTTTTTT.

CDR3 sequence reads: CASSVGFGDYNEQFF. DNA for the CDR3: TGTGCCAGCAGCGTAGGGTTCGGGGACTACAATGAGCAGTTCTTC. V gene TRBV9 combines with J gene TRBJ2-1, with D possibly matching TRBD2 (5 bases). Deletions cut 0 bases from V and 3 bases from J, with 10 bases between. Per germline, CDR1 SGDLS and CDR2 YYNGEE. CDR3 length: 15 residues. The variable domain in full, with the rest retrieved from reference TRBV9 and TRBJ2-1, is DSGVTQTPKHLITATGQRVTLRCSPRSGDLSVYWYQQSLDQGLQFLIQYYNGEERAKGNILERFSAQQFPDLHSELNLSSLELGDSALYFCASSVGFGDYNEQFFGPGTRLTVL.

This chain uses TRBV4-3 with TRBJ1-2; 10 bases map to TRBD1. V lost 4 bases and J lost 4; bases outside the gene matches: 9. The germline V gene encodes CDR1 LGHNA and CDR2 YSLEER. This CDR3 has 16 residues. The CDR3 protein is CASSPVTGTGAYGYTF. CDR3 bases: TGCGCCAGCAGCCCTGTTACCGGGACAGGGGCCTATGGCTACACCTTC.

This chain links TRBV5-4 with TRBJ1-1, with D perhaps TRBD1 (5 bases). From germline, CDR1 is SGHNT and CDR2 YYREEE (reference sequence). The CDR3 totals 14 residues. V was trimmed by 4 bases and J by 2 bases, leaving 12 bases between them. The chain's CDR3 is CASSPDNENTEAFF. CDR3 bases: TGTGCCAGCAGCCCGGACAATGAAAACACTGAAGCTTTCTTT.

This rearrangement joins TRBV9 to TRBJ2-3; D is ambiguous. The CDR3 is 16 residues long. The germline V gene encodes CDR1 SGDLS and CDR2 YYNGEE. Trimming removed 3 bases from V and 1 base from J, with 15 bases in between. The CDR3 loop is CASSARTRSGTDTQYF. The CDR3 nucleotides read TGTGCCAGCAGCGCCCGAACTCGGTCCGGCACAGATACGCAGTATTTT.

The chain has TRBV5-4 and TRBJ2-1; 8 bases agree with TRBD2. Trimming cost V 1 base and J 9 bases; bases outside gene matches: 6. Germline CDR1 SGHNT, CDR2 YYREEE (reference sequence). The CDR3 covers 14 residues. The CDR3, as DNA: TGTGCCAGCAGCTTGCACGGGGGGGCCGTTGAGCAGTTCTTC. As protein: CASSLHGGAVEQFF.

V gene TRBV6-6 combines with J gene TRBJ1-4; D gene unclear. V lost 8 bases and J 7 bases, leaving 14 bases between the germline ends. This CDR3 is built from 13 residues. Germline V gives CDR1 MNHNY, CDR2 SVGAGI (reference sequence). The CDR3 loop reads CASRSHASEKLFF. As DNA, the CDR3 is TGTGCCAGCCGATCACACGCAAGTGAAAAACTGTTTTTT.

V usage is TRBV5-1 and J usage is TRBJ2-5; 7 nucleotides match TRBD1. The germline V gene has CDR1 SGHRS and CDR2 YFSETQ. The ends lost 0 bases at V and 5 bases at J; junction bases unmatched: 10. The CDR3 is made up of 16 amino acids. The CDR3 DNA reads as TGCGCCAGCAGCTTGGGGGTCGGTGACAGGGCGGAGACCCAGTACTTC. Its translation is CASSLGVGDRAETQYF.

The CDR3 loop is CASSPTGVTGELFF. For the CDR3, the DNA is TGTGCCAGCAGCCCTACAGGGGTCACCGGGGAGCTGTTTTTT. This sequence joins TRBV6-1 and TRBJ2-2; 7 bases are a match to TRBD1. The V gene's germline CDR1 is MNHNS and CDR2 SASEGT. This CDR3 is built from 14 residues. With 6 bases clipped from V and 4 bases from J, the junction kept 5 bases outside the gene matches.

The table lists this clone with a count of one. The chain is built from TRBV28 and TRBJ2-5, with D unresolved. The CDR3 loop spans 11 amino acids. The germline V and J ends were trimmed by 4 bases and 5 bases, with 5 bases remaining between them. Germline lookup yields CDR1 MDHEN and CDR2 SYDVKM. The CDR3 bases are TGTGCCAGCAGTTGGAAGGAGACCCAGTACTTC. The encoded protein is CASSWKETQYF.

The J gene is TRBJ2-5, the V gene TRBV6-1; 7 nucleotides align to TRBD1. V shed 4 bases, J shed 5 bases, and the junction held 7 bases outside the gene matches. Germline CDR1 is MNHNS and CDR2 is SASEGT. The CDR3 extends over 14 amino acids. CDR3 sequence (DNA): TGTGCCAGCAGTGGGGCAGGGGGTGGGGAGACCCAGTACTTC. Its protein is CASSGAGGGETQYF.

The chain has TRBV5-1 and TRBJ2-7; D is undetermined. The CDR3 contains 13 residues. Germline loops: CDR1 SGHRS, CDR2 YFSETQ. Between the trimmed V and J ends, which lost 0 bases and 5 bases, there was a span of 9 bases. The CDR3 region is CASSLAGWDEQYF. CDR3 DNA sequence: TGCGCCAGCAGCTTGGCCGGGTGGGACGAGCAGTACTTC.